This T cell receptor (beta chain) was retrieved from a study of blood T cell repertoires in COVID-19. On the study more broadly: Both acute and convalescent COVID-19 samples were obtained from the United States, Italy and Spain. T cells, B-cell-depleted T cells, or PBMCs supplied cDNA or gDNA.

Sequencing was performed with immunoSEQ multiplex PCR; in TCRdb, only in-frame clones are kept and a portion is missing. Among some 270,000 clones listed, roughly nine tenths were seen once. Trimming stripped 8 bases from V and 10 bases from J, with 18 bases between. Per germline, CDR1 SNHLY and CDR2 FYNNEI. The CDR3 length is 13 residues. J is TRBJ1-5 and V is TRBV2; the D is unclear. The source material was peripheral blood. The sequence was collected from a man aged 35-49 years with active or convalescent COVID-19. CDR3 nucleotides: TGTGCCAGCTCCCCAGGCTATATGACCCCCCAGCATTTT. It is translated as CASSPGYMTPQHF.